These 4 T cell receptor beta chains were sequenced from one sample in a study of spatial heterogeneity in lung cancer. TCRdb reanalysed the 5' RACE reads using MiXCR and keeps one entry per CDR3 protein. The sample has 90,000 to 95,000 distinct CDR3 sequences; approximately 12% are singletons. Specified time point: sample taken at primary tumor resection. The source was PBMCs, collected at surgery. Receptor source: a male donor with early-stage non-small cell lung cancer.

This clonotype was counted between two and nine times. This chain joins TRBV7-9 and TRBJ2-1, with a possible D match to TRBD2 (6 bases). The V end lost 6 bases, the J end lost 10 bases, and 22 bases lay between the germline ends. The CDR3 consists of 15 residues. Germline lookup yields CDR1 SEHNR and CDR2 FQNEAQ (reference sequence). CDR3 nucleotides: TGTGCCAGCAGTCAAGAAGCGCTCAACGGAGGGGAGCAGTTCTTC. Translation gives CASSQEALNGGEQFF.

In this sample, this clonotype turned up a few times. The V gene is TRBV13, the J gene TRBJ2-5, with TRBD1 matching 9 bases. The CDR3 covers 15 residues. Germline V lookup: CDR1 PRHDT, CDR2 FYEKMQ (reference sequence). Unmatched junction bases numbered 9, after V lost 5 bases and J lost 5 bases. CDR3 in DNA: TGTGCCAGCAGCATACCCCGGACAGGGGTGGAGACCCAGTACTTC. The encoded protein is CASSIPRTGVETQYF.

There are many counts of this clonotype. This chain uses TRBV6-2 or TRBV6-3 with TRBJ2-1, with TRBD2 as a possible D gene (5 bases). This CDR3 contains 14 residues. V lost 5 bases and J lost 2, with 10 bases in between. Germline V lookup: CDR1 MNHEY, CDR2 SVGEGT. The CDR3 DNA is TGTGCCAGCAGTGGGGAGAAGGCCTACAATGAGCAGTTCTTC. Translated: CASSGEKAYNEQFF.

The chain has TRBV9 and TRBJ2-1, with a weak D call TRBD2 (6 bases). The germline gives CDR1 SGDLS, CDR2 YYNGEE. The CDR3 is 16 amino acids. Trimming took off 3 bases at V and 5 bases at J, with 18 bases between the two ends. The CDR3 sequence: CASSGGGTSHNNEQFF. In DNA form, the CDR3 reads TGTGCCAGCAGCGGAGGTGGGACTTCTCACAACAATGAGCAGTTCTTC.